This TCR beta chain was identified in a study of shared clonotypes between healthy human individuals. Overall study results and limits: Represented diversity, genetic and exposure-history alike, was limited by few donors.

Concerning this clone itself: Its target is not known.

CDR1 is SGHRS, CDR2 YFSETQ, per germline. CDR3 length: 14 residues. Germline trimming cut 4 bases from V and 0 bases from J; bases unmatched to any gene: 2. Sequenced by immunoSEQ multiplex PCR; TCRdb stores in-frame clones only, minus some. The data hold a few million clones, with approximately 92% observed a single time. Naive CD4+ cells were CD45RA-selected; the remaining cells were memory. The receptor was derived from a man between 18 and 29 years old in good health. The J gene is TRBJ2-3, the V gene TRBV5-1; TRBD1 matches 7 bases. Sequenced material: naive CD4+ T cells sorted from blood. The subset denotes: CD45RA+ positively selected. The CDR3 DNA reads as TGCGCCAGCAGCGGACAGGTTAGCACAGATACGCAGTATTTT. This sequence encodes CASSGQVSTDTQYF.